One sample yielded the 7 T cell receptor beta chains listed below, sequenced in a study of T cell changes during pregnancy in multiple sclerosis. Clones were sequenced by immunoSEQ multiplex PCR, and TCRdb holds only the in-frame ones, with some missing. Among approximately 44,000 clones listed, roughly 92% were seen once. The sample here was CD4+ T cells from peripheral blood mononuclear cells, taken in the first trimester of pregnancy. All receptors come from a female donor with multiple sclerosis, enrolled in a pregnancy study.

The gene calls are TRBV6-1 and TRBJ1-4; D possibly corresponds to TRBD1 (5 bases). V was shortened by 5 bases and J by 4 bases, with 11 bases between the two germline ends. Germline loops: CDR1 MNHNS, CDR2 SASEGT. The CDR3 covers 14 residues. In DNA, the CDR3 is TGTGCCAGCAGTACTACCGGGGGTAATGAAAAACTGTTTTTT. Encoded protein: CASSTTGGNEKLFF.

The DNA of the CDR3 is TGTGCCAGCACCTCGGACAGGGGAGGGAATCAGCCCCAGCATTTT. Translated, it gives CASTSDRGGNQPQHF. The chain is built from TRBV7-2 and TRBJ1-5; 9 bases are shared with TRBD1. J gave up 4 bases and V 7 bases, and 8 bases lay outside the gene matches. The CDR3 runs 15 residues. Germline CDR1 is SGHTA and CDR2 is FQGNSA.

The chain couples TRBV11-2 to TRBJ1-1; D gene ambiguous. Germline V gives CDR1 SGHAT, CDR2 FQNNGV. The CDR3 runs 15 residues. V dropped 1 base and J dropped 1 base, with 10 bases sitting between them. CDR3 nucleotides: TGTGCCAGCAGCTTAGTAAACATACCGAACACTGAAGCTTTCTTT. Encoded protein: CASSLVNIPNTEAFF.

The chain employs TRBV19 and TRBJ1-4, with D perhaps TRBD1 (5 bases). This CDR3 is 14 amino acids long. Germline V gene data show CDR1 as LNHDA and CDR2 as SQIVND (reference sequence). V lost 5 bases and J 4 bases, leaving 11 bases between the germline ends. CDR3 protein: CASSEYRRNEKLFF. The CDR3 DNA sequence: TGTGCCAGTAGTGAATACAGGCGTAATGAAAAACTGTTTTTT.

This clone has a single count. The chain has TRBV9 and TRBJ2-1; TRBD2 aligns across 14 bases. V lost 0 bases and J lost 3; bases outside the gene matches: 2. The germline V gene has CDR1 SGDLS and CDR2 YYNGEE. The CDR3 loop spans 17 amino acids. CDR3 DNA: TGTGCCAGCAGCGTAGGGACTAGCGGGAGGTTCTACAATGAGCAGTTCTTC. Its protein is CASSVGTSGRFYNEQFF.

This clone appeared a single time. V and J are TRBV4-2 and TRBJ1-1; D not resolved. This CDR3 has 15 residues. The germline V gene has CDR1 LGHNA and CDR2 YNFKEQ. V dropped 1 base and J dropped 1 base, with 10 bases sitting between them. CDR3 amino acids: CASSQASTRNTEAFF. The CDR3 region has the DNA TGTGCCAGCAGCCAAGCCTCGACAAGGAACACTGAAGCTTTCTTT.

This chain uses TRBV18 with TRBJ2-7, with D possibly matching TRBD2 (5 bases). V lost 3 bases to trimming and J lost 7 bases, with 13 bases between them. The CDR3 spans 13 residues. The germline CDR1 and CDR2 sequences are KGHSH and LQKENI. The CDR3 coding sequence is TGTGCCAGCTCACCCCGGGGTTTGGGTGAGCAGTACTTC. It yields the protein CASSPRGLGEQYF.